This is a list of T cell receptor beta chains from one sample in a study of blood T cell repertoires in COVID-19. Sequencing used immunoSEQ multiplex PCR; TCRdb keeps in-frame clones, though not all of them. The sample carries about 120,000 clones, around 80% recorded once. Sequencing input: peripheral blood. These receptors all stem from a man in his 60s with active or convalescent COVID-19. The CDR3 runs from the conserved cysteine through the conserved F or W. A D gene is named only where the DNA matches it firmly.

d_gene: TRBD1
j_gene: TRBJ1-4
v_gene: TRBV9
len: 17
CDR3aa: CASSEGDSVATNEKLFF

d_gene: NA
j_gene: TRBJ2-7
v_gene: TRBV5-4
len: 13
CDR3aa: CASSPGLPYEQYF

d_gene: NA
j_gene: TRBJ1-2
v_gene: TRBV28
len: 14
CDR3aa: CASTRSPSGFGYTF

d_gene: NA
j_gene: TRBJ2-2
v_gene: TRBV12-3/TRBV12-4
len: 11
CDR3aa: CASIFQGELFF

d_gene: NA
j_gene: TRBJ1-2
v_gene: TRBV7-9
len: 12
CDR3aa: CASSMSSYGYTF

d_gene: NA
j_gene: TRBJ1-1
v_gene: TRBV28
len: 14
CDR3aa: CASSFPYPDTEAFF

d_gene: NA
j_gene: TRBJ2-5
v_gene: TRBV14
len: 15
CDR3aa: CASSQATEFQETQYF

d_gene: NA
j_gene: TRBJ2-1
v_gene: TRBV5-4
len: 16
CDR3aa: CASSTPTGSSYNEQFF

d_gene: TRBD2
j_gene: TRBJ2-7
v_gene: TRBV5-1
len: 15
CDR3aa: CASSLRGGDSTEQYF

d_gene: TRBD1
j_gene: TRBJ1-5
v_gene: TRBV28
len: 15
CDR3aa: CASSSQGARNQPQHF

d_gene: NA
j_gene: TRBJ1-6
v_gene: TRBV7-6
len: 16
CDR3aa: CASSLQADRTNSPLHF

d_gene: TRBD1
j_gene: TRBJ2-6
v_gene: TRBV2
len: 17
CDR3aa: CASRGRDSSSGANVLTF

d_gene: NA
j_gene: TRBJ2-7
v_gene: TRBV5-1
len: 11
CDR3aa: CASSSSHEQYF

d_gene: TRBD1
j_gene: TRBJ1-1
v_gene: TRBV25-1
len: 15
CDR3aa: CASSDRGLGNTEAFF

d_gene: NA
j_gene: TRBJ1-1
v_gene: TRBV24-1
len: 14
CDR3aa: CATSGNSQNTEAFF

d_gene: NA
j_gene: TRBJ1-2
v_gene: TRBV5-4
len: 12
CDR3aa: CASSLPQVGYTF

d_gene: TRBD1
j_gene: TRBJ1-5
v_gene: TRBV10-3
len: 15
CDR3aa: CAISSDRGGNQPQHF

d_gene: TRBD2
j_gene: TRBJ2-5
v_gene: TRBV2
len: 19
CDR3aa: CASSEGVPGLAGERETQYF

d_gene: TRBD1
j_gene: TRBJ2-7
v_gene: TRBV6-5
len: 15
CDR3aa: CASSYYTTGQYEQYF

d_gene: NA
j_gene: TRBJ1-5
v_gene: TRBV4-1
len: 15
CDR3aa: CASSQDPQGNQPQHF

d_gene: NA
j_gene: TRBJ1-6
v_gene: TRBV7-2
len: 18
CDR3aa: CASSSGRMGGSINSPLHF

d_gene: TRBD1
j_gene: TRBJ1-2
v_gene: TRBV6-5
len: 13
CDR3aa: CASSYEGARGYTF

d_gene: TRBD2
j_gene: TRBJ2-7
v_gene: TRBV4-3
len: 17
CDR3aa: CASSQEALGGAFYEQYF

d_gene: TRBD1
j_gene: TRBJ2-6
v_gene: TRBV7-9
len: 17
CDR3aa: CASSPRQGLSGANVLTF

d_gene: TRBD2
j_gene: TRBJ2-3
v_gene: TRBV7-2
len: 15
CDR3aa: CASSQGLAPTDTQYF

d_gene: NA
j_gene: TRBJ2-7
v_gene: TRBV7-8
len: 14
CDR3aa: CASSLLRNLYEQYF

d_gene: NA
j_gene: TRBJ2-6
v_gene: TRBV28
len: 17
CDR3aa: CASSPPPGISGANVLTF

d_gene: TRBD1
j_gene: TRBJ2-3
v_gene: TRBV14
len: 17
CDR3aa: CASSHGLGTGGTDTQYF

d_gene: TRBD1
j_gene: TRBJ1-5
v_gene: TRBV11-2
len: 14
CDR3aa: CASSLGRGYQPQHF

d_gene: NA
j_gene: TRBJ1-5
v_gene: TRBV5-5
len: 19
CDR3aa: CASRGDYPYSNGMVSPQHF

d_gene: NA
j_gene: TRBJ2-2
v_gene: TRBV2
len: 15
CDR3aa: CASNGGALHTGELFF

d_gene: TRBD1
j_gene: TRBJ1-1
v_gene: TRBV6-2/TRBV6-3
len: 15
CDR3aa: CASSDRGRAHTEAFF

d_gene: TRBD2
j_gene: TRBJ2-5
v_gene: TRBV4-3
len: 18
CDR3aa: CASSQVRTSGRSGGTQYF

d_gene: NA
j_gene: TRBJ2-5
v_gene: TRBV7-2
len: 13
CDR3aa: CASSLGSLETQYF

d_gene: NA
j_gene: TRBJ2-1
v_gene: TRBV10-3
len: 15
CDR3aa: CAISESPTGYNEQFF

d_gene: NA
j_gene: TRBJ1-6
v_gene: TRBV30
len: 12
CDR3aa: CASRPGESPLHF

d_gene: NA
j_gene: TRBJ1-2
v_gene: TRBV28
len: 16
CDR3aa: CASSLVGRSGRGGYTF

d_gene: TRBD1
j_gene: TRBJ1-2
v_gene: TRBV5-4
len: 16
CDR3aa: CASSNDRAVSRYGYTF

d_gene: NA
j_gene: TRBJ2-5
v_gene: TRBV11-1
len: 13
CDR3aa: CASSNRPQETQYF

d_gene: TRBD2
j_gene: TRBJ2-5
v_gene: TRBV28
len: 13
CDR3aa: CASSPGGQETQYF

d_gene: TRBD2
j_gene: TRBJ2-7
v_gene: TRBV14
len: 14
CDR3aa: CASSQASLAGEQYF

d_gene: NA
j_gene: TRBJ1-1
v_gene: TRBV7-9
len: 15
CDR3aa: CASSLTREAGTEAFF

d_gene: NA
j_gene: TRBJ2-1
v_gene: TRBV12-5
len: 17
CDR3aa: CASGLGTGVSSYNEQFF

d_gene: TRBD2
j_gene: TRBJ2-3
v_gene: TRBV12-5
len: 14
CDR3aa: CASALGLSTDTQYF

d_gene: NA
j_gene: TRBJ2-1
v_gene: TRBV19
len: 13
CDR3aa: CASKNNEHNEQFF

d_gene: NA
j_gene: TRBJ1-4
v_gene: TRBV7-9
len: 17
CDR3aa: CASSRLTIRGVNEKLFF

d_gene: NA
j_gene: TRBJ1-6
v_gene: TRBV7-2
len: 13
CDR3aa: CASSLGGLNLLHF

d_gene: NA
j_gene: TRBJ1-3
v_gene: TRBV6-5
len: 15
CDR3aa: CASSRGEHSGNTIYF

d_gene: TRBD2
j_gene: TRBJ2-5
v_gene: TRBV2
len: 19
CDR3aa: CASSEGLAGPGRDQETQYF

d_gene: NA
j_gene: TRBJ2-1
v_gene: TRBV2
len: 15
CDR3aa: CAGSPRGSSYNEQFF

d_gene: TRBD2
j_gene: TRBJ2-3
v_gene: TRBV24-1
len: 16
CDR3aa: CATSDLKLAGTDTQYF

d_gene: NA
j_gene: TRBJ1-5
v_gene: TRBV19
len: 16
CDR3aa: CASSSQGYWGNQPQHF

d_gene: NA
j_gene: TRBJ2-5
v_gene: TRBV4-1
len: 14
CDR3aa: CASSQVELQETQYF

d_gene: NA
j_gene: TRBJ1-5
v_gene: TRBV29-1
len: 13
CDR3aa: CSVESEEGRPQHF

d_gene: TRBD1
j_gene: TRBJ1-2
v_gene: TRBV6-6
len: 13
CDR3aa: CASSYGAGGGYTF

d_gene: NA
j_gene: TRBJ2-3
v_gene: TRBV28
len: 16
CDR3aa: CASSLSGRASTDTQYF

d_gene: NA
j_gene: TRBJ2-2
v_gene: TRBV4-3
len: 16
CDR3aa: CASSPVSNTDPGELFF